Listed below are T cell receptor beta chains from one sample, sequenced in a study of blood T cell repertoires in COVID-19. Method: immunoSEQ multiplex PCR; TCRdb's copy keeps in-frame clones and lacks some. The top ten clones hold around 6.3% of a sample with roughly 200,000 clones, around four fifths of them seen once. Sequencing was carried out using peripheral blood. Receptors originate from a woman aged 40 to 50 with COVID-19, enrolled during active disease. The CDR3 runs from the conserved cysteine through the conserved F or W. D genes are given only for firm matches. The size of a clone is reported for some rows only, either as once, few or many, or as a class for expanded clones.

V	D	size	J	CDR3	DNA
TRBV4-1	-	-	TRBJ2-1	CASSFRGGADEQFF	TGCGCCAGCAGCTTTAGAGGGGGGGCTGATGAGCAGTTCTTC
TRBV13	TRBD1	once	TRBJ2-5	CASSQNRDREETQYF	TGTGCCAGCAGCCAGAACCGGGACAGGGAAGAGACCCAGTACTTC
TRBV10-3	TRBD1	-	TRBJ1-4	CAISGGTGGEKLFF	TGTGCCATCAGTGGGGGGACAGGGGGCGAAAAACTGTTTTTT
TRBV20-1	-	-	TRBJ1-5	CSARRAGGQHF	TGCAGTGCCAGGAGGGCGGGGGGCCAGCATTTT
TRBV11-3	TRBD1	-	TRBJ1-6	CASSLGQGASNSPLHF	TGTGCCAGCAGCTTAGGACAGGGGGCCAGTAATTCACCCCTCCACTTT
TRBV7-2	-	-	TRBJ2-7	CASSSWGGAHYEQYF	TGTGCCAGCAGCTCGTGGGGGGGGGCACACTACGAGCAGTACTTC
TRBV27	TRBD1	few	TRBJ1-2	CASSSDRVDYTF	TGTGCCAGCAGTTCGGACAGGGTCGACTACACCTTC
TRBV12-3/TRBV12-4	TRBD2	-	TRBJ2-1	CASRGGYNEQFF	TGTGCCAGCAGGGGGGGGTACAATGAGCAGTTCTTC
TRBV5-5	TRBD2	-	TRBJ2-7	CASSSKRLAGYPYEQYF	TGTGCCAGCAGCTCTAAAAGATTAGCGGGGTACCCTTACGAGCAGTACTTC
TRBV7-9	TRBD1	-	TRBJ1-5	CASNSGQGGRNQPQHF	TGTGCCAGCAACTCGGGGCAGGGGGGAAGGAATCAGCCCCAGCATTTT
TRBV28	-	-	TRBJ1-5	CASRGPPQPQHF	TGTGCCAGCCGAGGCCCACCTCAGCCCCAGCATTTT
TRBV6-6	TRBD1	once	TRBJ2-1	CASSRPTGGKDNEQFF	TGTGCCAGCAGCCGCCCGACAGGGGGCAAGGACAATGAGCAGTTCTTC
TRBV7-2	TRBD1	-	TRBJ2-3	CASSQTGRLTDTQYF	TGTGCCAGCAGCCAGACAGGGAGACTCACAGATACGCAGTATTTT
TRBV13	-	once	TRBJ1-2	CASSLNQGGGYGYTF	TGTGCCAGCAGCTTAAATCAGGGCGGTGGGTATGGCTACACCTTC
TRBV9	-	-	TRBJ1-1	CASSLQGTMNTEAFF	TGTGCCAGCAGCCTTCAGGGAACCATGAACACTGAAGCTTTCTTT
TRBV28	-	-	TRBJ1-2	CASSLSSAWGYTF	TGTGCCAGCAGTCTTTCGAGCGCTTGGGGCTACACCTTC
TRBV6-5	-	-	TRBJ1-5	CAAGVRNQPQHF	TGTGCAGCGGGCGTCCGCAATCAGCCCCAGCATTTT
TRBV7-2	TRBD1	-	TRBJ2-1	CASSTTDRFTEQFF	TGTGCCAGCAGCACCACGGACAGGTTCACTGAGCAGTTCTTC
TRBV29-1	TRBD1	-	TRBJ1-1	CSGTDRGGAVTEAFF	TGCAGCGGAACGGACAGGGGAGGGGCGGTCACTGAAGCTTTCTTT
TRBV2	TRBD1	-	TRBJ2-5	CASQGDRGHQETQYF	TGTGCCAGCCAAGGGGACAGGGGGCATCAAGAGACCCAGTACTTC
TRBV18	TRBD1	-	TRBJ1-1	CASSKRDRGGTEAFF	TGTGCCAGCTCCAAACGGGACAGGGGGGGGACTGAAGCTTTCTTT
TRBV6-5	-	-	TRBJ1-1	CASHKRGNTEAFF	TGTGCCAGCCATAAACGGGGGAACACTGAAGCTTTCTTT
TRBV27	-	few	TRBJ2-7	CASSLWQGNGEQYF	TGTGCCAGCAGTTTATGGCAGGGGAATGGGGAGCAGTACTTC
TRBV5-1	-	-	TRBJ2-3	CASSTGTSRDTQYF	TGCGCCAGCAGCACCGGGACTTCAAGAGATACGCAGTATTTT
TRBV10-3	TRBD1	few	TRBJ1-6	CAIRQGGDSPLHF	TGTGCCATCCGACAGGGTGGGGATTCACCCCTCCACTTT
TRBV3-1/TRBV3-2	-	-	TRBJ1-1	CASSQDLRTEAFF	TGTGCCAGCAGCCAAGATTTGAGGACTGAAGCTTTCTTT
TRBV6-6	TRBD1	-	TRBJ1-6	CASSYVGQGSLPLHF	TGTGCCAGCAGTTACGTTGGACAGGGGTCACTACCCCTCCACTTT
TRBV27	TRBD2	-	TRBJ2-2	CASSLWGVVAGNTGELFF	TGTGCCAGCAGTTTATGGGGCGTGGTAGCGGGAAACACCGGGGAGCTGTTTTTT
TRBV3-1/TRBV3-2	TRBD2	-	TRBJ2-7	CASSPDGTGGRDEQYF	TGTGCCAGCAGCCCCGACGGGACTGGTGGGAGGGACGAGCAGTACTTC
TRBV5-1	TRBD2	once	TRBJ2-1	CASSLELAGVSYNEQFF	TGCGCCAGCAGCTTGGAACTCGCGGGAGTGTCCTACAATGAGCAGTTCTTC
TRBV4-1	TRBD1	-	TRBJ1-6	CASSQETTGGVSPLHF	TGCGCCAGCAGCCAAGAGACTACAGGGGGAGTCTCACCCCTCCACTTT
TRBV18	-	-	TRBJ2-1	CASSPRERPHYNEQFF	TGTGCCAGCTCTCCAAGGGAGAGGCCACACTACAATGAGCAGTTCTTC
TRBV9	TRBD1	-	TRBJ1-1	CASSPSSRTGSSEAFF	TGTGCCAGCAGCCCATCCTCCCGGACAGGGTCCAGTGAAGCTTTCTTT
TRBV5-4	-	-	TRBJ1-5	CASSLDGQFNQPQHF	TGTGCCAGCAGCTTGGATGGACAGTTCAATCAGCCCCAGCATTTT
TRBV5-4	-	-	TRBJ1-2	CASSEGYGYTF	TGTGCCAGCTCAGAGGGCTATGGCTACACCTTC
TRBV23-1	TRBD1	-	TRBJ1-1	CASSHLDRDNTEAFF	TGCGCCAGCAGTCACCTCGACAGGGACAACACTGAAGCTTTCTTT
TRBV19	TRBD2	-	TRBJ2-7	CASSIRSGTSSYEQYF	TGTGCCAGTAGTATTCGTAGCGGGACTAGCTCCTACGAGCAGTACTTC
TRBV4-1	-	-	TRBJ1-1	CATGTTGANTEAFF	TGCGCCACCGGCACCACAGGAGCGAACACTGAAGCTTTCTTT
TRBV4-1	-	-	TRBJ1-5	CASSQMGANSNQPQHF	TGCGCCAGCAGCCAAATGGGAGCTAATAGCAATCAGCCCCAGCATTTT